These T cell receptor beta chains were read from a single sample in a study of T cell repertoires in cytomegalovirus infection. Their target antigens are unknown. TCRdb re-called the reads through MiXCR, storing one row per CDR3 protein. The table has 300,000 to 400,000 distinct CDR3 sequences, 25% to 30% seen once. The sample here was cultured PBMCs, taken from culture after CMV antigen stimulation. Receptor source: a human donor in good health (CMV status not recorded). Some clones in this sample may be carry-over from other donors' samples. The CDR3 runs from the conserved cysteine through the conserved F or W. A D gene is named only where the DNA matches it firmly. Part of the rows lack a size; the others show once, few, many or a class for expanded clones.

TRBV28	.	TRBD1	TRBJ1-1	CASSLMDREAFF	TGTGCCAGCAGTTTAATGGACAGGGAAGCTTTCTTT
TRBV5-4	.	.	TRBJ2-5	CASSFYRESLETQYF	TGTGCCAGCAGCTTTTATAGGGAGTCGCTAGAGACCCAGTACTTC
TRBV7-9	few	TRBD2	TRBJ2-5	CASSVGTSGVKETQYF	TGTGCCAGCAGCGTTGGGACTAGCGGGGTCAAAGAGACCCAGTACTTC
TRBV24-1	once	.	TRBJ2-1	CATSGALDEQFF	TGTGCCACCAGTGGAGCCCTCGATGAGCAGTTCTTC
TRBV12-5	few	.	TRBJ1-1	CASGHGENTEAFF	TGTGCTAGTGGACATGGAGAGAACACTGAAGCTTTCTTT
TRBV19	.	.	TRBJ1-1	CASTLARVGTEAFF	TGTGCCAGTACCTTAGCGAGGGTGGGCACTGAAGCTTTCTTT
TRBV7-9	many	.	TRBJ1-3	CASSPKLGLTSSGNTIYF	TGTGCCAGCAGTCCCAAATTGGGCCTAACTAGCTCTGGAAACACCATATATTTT
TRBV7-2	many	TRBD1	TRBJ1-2	CASSLDRGQNYGYTF	TGTGCCAGCAGCTTAGACCGGGGACAGAACTATGGCTACACCTTC
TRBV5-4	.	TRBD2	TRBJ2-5	CASSSGTYQETQYF	TGTGCCAGCAGCAGCGGGACTTACCAAGAGACCCAGTACTTC
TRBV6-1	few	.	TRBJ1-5	CASSETYWGGSNQPQHF	TGTGCCAGCAGTGAAACGTATTGGGGAGGGTCCAATCAGCCCCAGCATTTT
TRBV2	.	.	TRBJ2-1	CASRGDPPGEQFF	TGTGCCAGCAGGGGCGACCCTCCGGGTGAGCAGTTCTTC
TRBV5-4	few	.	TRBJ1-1	CASSSPREGDTEAFF	TGTGCCAGCAGCTCACCAAGGGAAGGGGACACTGAAGCTTTCTTT
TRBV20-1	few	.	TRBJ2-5	CSARVSGGETQYF	TGCAGTGCTAGAGTTAGCGGTGGGGAGACCCAGTACTTC
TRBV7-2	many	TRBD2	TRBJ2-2	CASSGLNTGELFF	TGTGCCAGTAGCGGGTTGAACACCGGGGAGCTGTTTTTT
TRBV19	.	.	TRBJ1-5	CASSLGFVSNQPQHF	TGTGCCAGTAGTTTGGGGTTTGTGAGCAATCAGCCCCAGCATTTT
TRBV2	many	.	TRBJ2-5	CASSGDGQETQYF	TGTGCCAGCAGCGGGGACGGCCAAGAGACCCAGTACTTC
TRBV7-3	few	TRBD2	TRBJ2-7	CASSFGLAYEQYF	TGTGCCAGCAGCTTCGGACTAGCGTACGAGCAGTACTTC
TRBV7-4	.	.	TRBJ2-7	CASSLPETSSYEQYF	TGTGCCAGCAGCCTCCCAGAAACTAGCTCCTACGAGCAGTACTTC
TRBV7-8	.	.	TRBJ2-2	CASSQISTGELFF	TGTGCCAGCAGCCAGATCTCCACCGGGGAGCTGTTTTTT
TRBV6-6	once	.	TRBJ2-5	CASSYSPGGTTFGPQETQYF	TGTGCCAGCAGTTACTCGCCTGGGGGTACGACTTTCGGCCCCCAAGAGACCCAGTACTTC
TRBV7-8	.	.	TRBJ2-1	CASSLGGGAAYNEQFF	TGTGCCAGCAGCTTGGGGGGCGGGGCAGCCTACAATGAGCAGTTCTTC
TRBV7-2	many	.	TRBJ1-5	CASSLRSTSGNQPQHF	TGTGCCAGCAGCTTACGTTCTACCTCCGGCAATCAGCCCCAGCATTTT
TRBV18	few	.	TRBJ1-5	CASSPPGSLQPQHF	TGTGCCAGCTCACCACCGGGCTCCCTGCAGCCCCAGCATTTT
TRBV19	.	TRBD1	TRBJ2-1	CASSVGQFSYNEQFF	TGTGCCAGTAGCGTGGGACAGTTCTCCTACAATGAGCAGTTCTTC
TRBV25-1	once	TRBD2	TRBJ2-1	CASSASGGANEQFF	TGTGCCAGCAGTGCTAGCGGGGGGGCGAATGAGCAGTTCTTC
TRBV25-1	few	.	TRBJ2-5	CASSESATYPQETQYF	TGTGCCAGCAGTGAATCGGCGACATACCCTCAAGAGACCCAGTACTTC